The rows below give T cell receptor beta chains drawn from one sample of a study of OX40 agonist ivuxolimab in advanced cancers. Method: immunoSEQ multiplex PCR; TCRdb's copy keeps in-frame clones and lacks some. The table lists 57,000 or so clones, 84% of them singletons. The source was CD4+ or CD8+ T cells sorted from blood, collected in a trial of the OX40 agonist ivuxolimab. The receptor source for this set is an adult with an advanced solid tumor such as melanoma, head and neck, liver or kidney cancer. CDR3s include the opening cysteine and the closing phenylalanine or tryptophan. The order of the fields is J gene, clone size, V gene, D gene, CDR3 DNA, CDR3 protein. The D gene is left open where the match is weak. Some rows have no size entry. The others give once, few or many, or a class for an expanded clone.

>TRBJ2-3|-|TRBV6-1|TRBD2
TGTGCCATTAAAGCGGGATGGACAGATACGCAGTATTTT
CAIKAGWTDTQYF
>TRBJ2-1|-|TRBV27|TRBD2
TGTGCCAGCAGTTCATGGGGGGGAGAGAGGAATGAGCAGTTCTTC
CASSSWGGERNEQFF
>TRBJ1-2|-|TRBV5-4|TRBD1
TGTGCCAGCAGCTCCCCAGGACAGGGCCAATATGGCTACACCTTC
CASSSPGQGQYGYTF
>TRBJ2-1|-|TRBV19|TRBD2
TGTGCCAGTAGTAAACAGACTAGCGGGAGAGGGAATGAGCAGTTCTTC
CASSKQTSGRGNEQFF
>TRBJ2-2|-|TRBV18|-
TGTGCCAGCTCACCGAGCGGGAACACCGGGGAGCTGTTTTTT
CASSPSGNTGELFF
>TRBJ2-5|-|TRBV30|TRBD2
TGTGCCCGGACGGCTAGCGGGAGGGCCTTTGAGACCCAGTACTTC
CARTASGRAFETQYF
>TRBJ2-2|-|TRBV28|TRBD1
TGTGCCAGCAGGGGGACAGGGACCGGGGAGCTGTTTTTT
CASRGTGTGELFF
>TRBJ2-5|-|TRBV4-1|TRBD2
TGCGCCAGCAGCCAAGACAAAGGGACTAGCGGGAGCGAGCAGACCCAGTACTTC
CASSQDKGTSGSEQTQYF
>TRBJ1-5|-|TRBV19|-
TGTGCCAGTAGTCCGAGGGCGCGTAGCAATCAGCCCCAGCATTTT
CASSPRARSNQPQHF
>TRBJ1-2|-|TRBV19|-
TGTGCCAGTAGTACGAATAGCATCAACTATGGCTACACCTTC
CASSTNSINYGYTF
>TRBJ1-1|-|TRBV7-6|-
TGTGCCAGCAGCATAGACACGAACACTGAAGCTTTCTTT
CASSIDTNTEAFF
>TRBJ1-1|-|TRBV5-6|-
TGTGCCAGCAGCTTGGGGGAGAACACTGAAGCTTTCTTT
CASSLGENTEAFF
>TRBJ2-3|-|TRBV6-5|TRBD1
TGTGCCAGCAGACCTGGGGCGACAGGGTTCACGCAGTATTTT
CASRPGATGFTQYF
>TRBJ2-7|once|TRBV28|TRBD1
TGTGCCAGCAGTGCACCGGGACAGGGTATCAACTTC
CASSAPGQGINF
>TRBJ1-3|-|TRBV10-3|-
TGTGCCATCAGTGAGTCGACAGGAAACACCATATATTTT
CAISESTGNTIYF
>TRBJ1-5|-|TRBV28|-
TGTGCCAGCAGTTTCCTGGGGCTTAGCAATCAGCCCCAGCATTTT
CASSFLGLSNQPQHF
>TRBJ2-7|-|TRBV11-2|-
TGTGCCAGCAGCTCACAGCAGGGACTCTTAGACGAGCAGTACTTC
CASSSQQGLLDEQYF
>TRBJ1-1|-|TRBV5-6|-
TGTGCCAGCAGCTCATCCCCGGGGACTGAAGCTTTCTTT
CASSSSPGTEAFF
>TRBJ2-1|-|TRBV7-3|-
TGTGCCAGCAGCCTAATGAACCGGGACAATAACAATGAGCAGTTCTTC
CASSLMNRDNNNEQFF
>TRBJ1-2|-|TRBV27|TRBD1
TGTGCCAGCAGTATCTCCCCAGGGGGCCTGGGTGGCTACACCTTC
CASSISPGGLGGYTF
>TRBJ2-3|-|TRBV27|-
TGTGCCAGCAGTTTATCGGCCGTGGGTAGCACAGATACGCAGTATTTT
CASSLSAVGSTDTQYF
>TRBJ1-1|-|TRBV28|TRBD1
TGTGCCAGCAGGGCTATGACAGGGCCATCTGAAGCTTTCTTT
CASRAMTGPSEAFF
>TRBJ1-1|-|TRBV27|TRBD1
TGTGCCAGCAGTTTTCGGACAGGGGGTATGAACACTGAAGCTTTCTTT
CASSFRTGGMNTEAFF
>TRBJ2-7|-|TRBV30|TRBD1
TGTGCCGTGAAGGTAGGACAGGGACCCTACGAGCAGTACTTC
CAVKVGQGPYEQYF
>TRBJ1-1|-|TRBV5-1|TRBD1
TGCGCCAGCAGCATTGGGACAGGGGGCTTCACTGAAGCTTTCTTT
CASSIGTGGFTEAFF
>TRBJ1-1|-|TRBV18|-
TGTGCCAGCTCACCAGTTTTCCCTGAAGCTTTCTTT
CASSPVFPEAFF
>TRBJ2-7|-|TRBV28|TRBD2
TGTGCCAGCAGGCCTAGCGGGACGGGTGAGCAGTACTTC
CASRPSGTGEQYF
>TRBJ1-2|few|TRBV20-1|-
TGCAGTGCCACGGCCGACTATGGCTACACCTTC
CSATADYGYTF
>TRBJ2-5|-|TRBV6-1|TRBD2
TGTGCCAGCGCTTATAGCGGGAGGCAAGAGACCCAGTACTTC
CASAYSGRQETQYF
>TRBJ2-1|-|TRBV11-3|-
TGTGCCAGCAGCTTAGATGCCAGGTCGGTCAATGAGCAGTTCTTC
CASSLDARSVNEQFF
>TRBJ2-7|-|TRBV6-6|-
TGTGCCAGCAGTTTGAATGTGGGAGTCTACGAGCAGTACTTC
CASSLNVGVYEQYF
>TRBJ1-1|few|TRBV2|-
TGTGCCAGCAGGGGATGGACGGGAATGAACACTGAAGCTTTCTTT
CASRGWTGMNTEAFF
>TRBJ1-5|-|TRBV2|-
TGTGCCAGCAGAAACCCCGGGGGGGGAGAACAGCCCCAGCATTTT
CASRNPGGGEQPQHF
>TRBJ2-3|once|TRBV11-2|-
TGTGCCAGCAGCAGCCGGGACACCTCTAGCACAGATACGCAGTATTTT
CASSSRDTSSTDTQYF
>TRBJ1-6|-|TRBV5-6|TRBD1
TGTGCCAGCAGATTCCGGACAGGGGGTTATTCACCCCTCCATTTT
CASRFRTGGYSPLHF
>TRBJ1-1|-|TRBV5-1|-
TGCGCCAGCAGCTTAGGAGGGTGGAACACTGAAGCTTTCTTT
CASSLGGWNTEAFF
>TRBJ2-3|-|TRBV5-1|-
TGCGCCAGCAGCCCGGGAGTATTGGATGGTGCAGATACGCAGTATTTT
CASSPGVLDGADTQYF